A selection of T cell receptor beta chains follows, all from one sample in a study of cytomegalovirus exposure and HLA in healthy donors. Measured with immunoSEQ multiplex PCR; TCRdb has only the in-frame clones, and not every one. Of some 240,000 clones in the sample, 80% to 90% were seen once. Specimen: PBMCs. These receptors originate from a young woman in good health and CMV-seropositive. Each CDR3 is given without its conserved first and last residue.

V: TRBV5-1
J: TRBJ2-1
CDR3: ASSLVSGGNNEQF

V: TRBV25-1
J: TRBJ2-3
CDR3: ASTGGPTDTQY

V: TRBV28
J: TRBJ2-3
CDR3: ASSLEGRTDTQY

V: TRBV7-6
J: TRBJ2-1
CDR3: ASSRGDLADNEQF

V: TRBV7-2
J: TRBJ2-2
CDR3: ASRRDRDGELF

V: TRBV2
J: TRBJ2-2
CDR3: ASRRRLLGELF

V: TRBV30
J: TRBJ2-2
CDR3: AWSILSGRFTGELF

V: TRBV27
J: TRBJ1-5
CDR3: ASSLTRNQPQH

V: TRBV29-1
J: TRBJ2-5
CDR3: SSEPDPGEETQY

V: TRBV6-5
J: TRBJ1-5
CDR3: ASSPTGRRNQPQH

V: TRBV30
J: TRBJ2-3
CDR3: AWSVFSSTDTQY

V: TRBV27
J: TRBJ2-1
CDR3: ASSSGGAYNEQF

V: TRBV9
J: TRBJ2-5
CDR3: ASSTPDRTSGVGETQY

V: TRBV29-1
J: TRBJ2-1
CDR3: SVALAGVPAYNEQF

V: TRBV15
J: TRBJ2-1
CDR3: ATSSEPSGRASEQF

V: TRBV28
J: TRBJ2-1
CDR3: ASRGLAGNEQF

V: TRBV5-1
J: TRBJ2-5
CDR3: ASSPGLAAETQY

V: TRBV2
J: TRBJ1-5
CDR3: ASSDRPGSQGGSYSNQPQH

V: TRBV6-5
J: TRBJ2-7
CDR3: ASSSASQGKPYEQY

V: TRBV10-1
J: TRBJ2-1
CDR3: ASSERRDNEQF

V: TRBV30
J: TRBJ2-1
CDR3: ASRRGGDYNEQF

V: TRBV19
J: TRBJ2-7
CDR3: ASSISTEKGEQY

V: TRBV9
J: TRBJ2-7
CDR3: ASSVDPQGSYEQY

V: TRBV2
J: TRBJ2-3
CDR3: ASSGLAGGTQY

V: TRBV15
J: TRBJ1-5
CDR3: ATSRADRGRLEPQH

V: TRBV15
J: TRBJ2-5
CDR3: ATSGGVAVGLGTQY

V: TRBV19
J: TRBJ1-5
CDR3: ASSPGPYDQPQH

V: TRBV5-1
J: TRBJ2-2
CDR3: ASSLSGGTGELF

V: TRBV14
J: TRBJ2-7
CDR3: ASSQEGTRGGLDYEQY

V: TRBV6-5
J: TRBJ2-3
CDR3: ASSYSFGTDTQY

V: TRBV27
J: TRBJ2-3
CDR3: ASQTGTSVGGDRTDTQY

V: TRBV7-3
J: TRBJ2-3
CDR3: ASSSRLAGDTDTQY

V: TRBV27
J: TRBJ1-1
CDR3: ASSLLRVKGVKAF

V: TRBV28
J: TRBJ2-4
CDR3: ASTIRRTGGNIQY

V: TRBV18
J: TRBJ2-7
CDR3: ASSPARTSGNEQY

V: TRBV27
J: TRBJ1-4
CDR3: ASKPGTGGEKLF

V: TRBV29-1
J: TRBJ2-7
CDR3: SVGTSGRAHEQY

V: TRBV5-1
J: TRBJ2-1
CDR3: ASSSGLAGNSYNEQF

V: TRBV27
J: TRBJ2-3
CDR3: ASSSRERSTDTQY

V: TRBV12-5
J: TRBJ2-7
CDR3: ASGPPGIYNEQY

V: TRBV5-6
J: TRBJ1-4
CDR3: ASSKSLRQGANEKLF

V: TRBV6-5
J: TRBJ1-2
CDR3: ASSRGTGGSYGYT

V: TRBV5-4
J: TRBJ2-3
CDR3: ASSLEPGQGYYTQY

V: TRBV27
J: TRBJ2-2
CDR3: ASSFKGLAGSGELF

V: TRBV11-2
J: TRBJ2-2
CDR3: ASSFYKGQLNTGELF

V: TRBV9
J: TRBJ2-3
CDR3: ASSGWDRITDTQY